A single sample gave rise to the 5 T cell receptor beta chains below, sequenced in a study of blood T cell repertoires in COVID-19 (dated by TCRdb to the early 2020s). Library prep was done by the immunoSEQ multiplex PCR assay. This is the immuneACCESS table as TCRdb keeps it, with only in-frame sequences that have V and J called. A part of the clones is gone; compared with another copy, unresolved V genes explain less than half, and the rest is unexplained. The sample table records around 110,000 clones; approximately 82% of these occur just once. The leading ten clones occupy roughly 7% of the sample. The sequencing input was peripheral blood. The receptors here all came from a man between 65 and 85 years old with active or convalescent COVID-19.

The chain combines TRBV13 with TRBJ1-6, with D unresolved. Deletions cut 0 bases from V and 7 bases from J, with 10 bases between. The CDR3 runs 15 residues. The V gene's germline CDR1 is PRHDT and CDR2 FYEKMQ (reference sequence). The CDR3 bases are TGTGCCAGCAGCTTAGGTGGAGGGAGGAATTCACCCCTCCACTTT. This sequence encodes CASSLGGGRNSPLHF.

The rearrangement joins TRBV4-1 to TRBJ1-5; 12 bases are a match to TRBD1. The CDR3 spans 17 residues. Per the germline V gene, CDR1 is MGHRA and CDR2 is YSYEKL. The V gene end was trimmed by 3 bases and the J gene end by 0 bases; junction bases not matched to a gene: 3. Here the CDR3 DNA reads TGCGCCAGCAGCCAGGGGACAGGGGGCTTTAGCAATCAGCCCCAGCATTTT. Translation gives CASSQGTGGFSNQPQHF.

This rearrangement joins TRBV5-1 to TRBJ1-1; TRBD1 matches 7 bases. With 2 bases clipped from V and 8 bases from J, the junction kept 12 bases outside the gene matches. Germline V gene data show CDR1 as SGHRS and CDR2 as YFSETQ. The length of the CDR3 is 15 residues. The CDR3 DNA reads as TGCGCCAGCAGCTTATACAGGGGCCCCAAGAACGAAGCTTTCTTT. It specifies CASSLYRGPKNEAFF.

The chain combines TRBV9 with TRBJ1-2, with D tentatively TRBD1 (5 bases). The length of the CDR3 is 16 residues. The germline V gene encodes CDR1 SGDLS and CDR2 YYNGEE. V was trimmed by 0 bases and J by 7 bases, leaving 19 bases between them. The CDR3 DNA reads TGTGCCAGCAGCGTAGAAGGGACTCAGGGCTTGGGTGGCTACACCTTC. This encodes CASSVEGTQGLGGYTF.

This clone came up once. This chain links TRBV9 with TRBJ2-1; D may be TRBD2 (6 bases). Germline V gives CDR1 SGDLS, CDR2 YYNGEE. V lost 3 bases and J 2 bases, leaving 15 bases between the germline ends. The CDR3 has 16 amino acids. The CDR3 spells CASSAPPTGAYNEQFF. CDR3 nucleotides: TGTGCCAGCAGCGCCCCACCAACGGGGGCCTACAATGAGCAGTTCTTC.